The next 5 T cell receptor beta chains were all read from a single sample in a study of T-cell reconstitution after alpha-beta-depleted transplantation in children. Preparation of the TCRbeta library used unique molecular identifiers. TCRdb re-called the PCR reads with MiXCR, one entry per CDR3 protein. The sample consists of more than 400,000 distinct CDR3 sequences, roughly an eighth of them appearing once. This material consisted of PBMCs, mostly from graft donor cells, taken 180 days after TCRalphabeta/CD19-depleted stem cell transplant. The receptors were gathered from a female patient between 2 and 15 years old who had a stem cell transplant for aplastic anemia, so the T cells may come from the graft donor.

The chain carries TRBV12-3 or TRBV12-4 and TRBJ1-3; D may be TRBD1 (6 bases). The CDR3 has 14 residues. Trimming took off 5 bases at V and 4 bases at J, with 12 bases between the two ends. CDR3 sequence (DNA): TGTGCCAGCAGTGCCTTTGGGGGCGGAAACACCATATATTTT. Translated: CASSAFGGGNTIYF.

The chain employs TRBV19 and TRBJ1-5; possible D gene TRBD1, 6 bases. The germline CDR1 and CDR2 sequences are LNHDA and SQIVND (reference sequence). V lost 3 bases to trimming and J lost 3 bases, with 21 bases between them. The CDR3 is 18 residues long. Here the CDR3 reads CASSISLTGAGYNQPQHF. CDR3 DNA sequence: TGTGCCAGTAGTATTTCCTTGACAGGCGCCGGTTACAATCAGCCCCAGCATTTT.

The sample holds many counts of this clonotype. The rearrangement uses TRBV10-3 and TRBJ1-1; a weak D match, TRBD1 (6 bases). Germline CDR1 ENHRY, CDR2 SYGVKD. The CDR3 covers 13 residues. The V end lost 3 bases, the J end lost 6 bases, and 11 bases lay between the germline ends. CDR3 loop: CAISEPGVPEAFF. The CDR3 DNA follows: TGTGCCATCAGTGAACCAGGGGTTCCTGAAGCTTTCTTT.

In this sample, this clonotype turned up a few times. This chain links TRBV19 with TRBJ2-1; a possible D gene is TRBD1 (6 bases). The V gene lost 2 bases and the J gene lost 2 bases, with 13 bases spanning the gap. The CDR3 spans 16 residues. CDR1 is LNHDA and CDR2 is SQIVND in the germline V gene (reference sequence). The CDR3 loop reads CASSILGQGTYNEQFF. In DNA form, the CDR3 reads TGTGCCAGTAGTATACTCGGGCAGGGGACCTACAATGAGCAGTTCTTC.

The CDR3 is CSVEPGGDSTDTQYF. Written as DNA, the CDR3 is TGCAGCGTTGAACCAGGGGGCGATAGCACAGATACGCAGTATTTT. The rearrangement links TRBV29-1 to TRBJ2-3; 8 positions agree with TRBD1. Germline values: CDR1 SQVTM, CDR2 ANQGSEA. Trimming took 2 bases from V and 0 from J; bases not matched to a gene: 4. This CDR3 spans 15 amino acids.